This T cell receptor (beta chain) derives from a study of identical twins. A single record per CDR3 protein comes from TCRdb applying MiXCR to the 5' RACE reads. The sample includes a few hundred thousand distinct CDR3 sequences, under 20% of them seen just once. This clonotype was seen at least ten times. Everyone who gave samples was a healthy Caucasian. The CDR3 spans 14 residues. Germline-derived CDR1 and CDR2 are LNHDA and SQIVND (reference sequence). J was trimmed by 5 bases and V by 10 bases; bases with no gene match: 11. Sample: naive T cells sorted from blood. The clonotype originates from a man aged 45-65 years in good health. The chain links TRBV19 to TRBJ2-7, with 10 positions matching TRBD2. For the CDR3, the DNA is TGTGCCACCGGCGACGGCGGACTAGCGGACGAGCAGTACTTC. Its translation is CATGDGGLADEQYF.